Shown below are 31 T cell receptor beta chains from a single sample sequenced in a study of cytomegalovirus exposure and HLA in healthy donors. Primers: 60 Vbeta forward and 13 Jbeta reverse. The table came from immunoSEQ multiplex PCR; TCRdb's copy has only in-frame clones and leaves some out. The sample shows over 200,000 clones, around 88% of them seen only once. Sequencing was done on a sample of PBMCs. These receptors were collected from a woman aged 18-35 years in good health and CMV-seronegative.

The chain is built from TRBV5-4 and TRBJ2-7, with 8 bases identical to TRBD1. The J segment lost 6 bases and the V segment lost 0 bases, leaving 11 bases of the junction unmatched. The CDR3 loop spans 16 amino acids. Looked up from germline, CDR1 is SGHNT and CDR2 is YYREEE (reference sequence). CDR3 in amino acids: CASSLDLGQGAFEQYF. The CDR3 coding sequence is TGTGCCAGCAGCTTGGATTTGGGGCAGGGGGCCTTCGAGCAGTACTTC.

The V and J genes are TRBV29-1 and TRBJ2-3, with 10 bases lining up with TRBD1. Germline-derived CDR1 and CDR2 are SQVTM and ANQGSEA. The CDR3 runs 13 residues. J was trimmed by 7 bases and V by 7 bases; bases with no gene match: 8. CDR3 DNA sequence: TGCAGCGCCCTGCGGGACAGGGGAAATACGCAGTATTTT. Translation gives CSALRDRGNTQYF.

This clone showed up just once. CDR3: CASRSGTGGNEQFF. The CDR3 coding sequence is TGTGCCAGCAGGTCCGGTACAGGGGGTAATGAGCAGTTCTTC. The chain combines TRBV7-9 with TRBJ2-1; 8 bases line up with TRBD1. Trimming took 6 bases from V and 7 from J; bases not matched to a gene: 8. The CDR3 spans 14 residues. Germline CDR1 reads SEHNR; CDR2 reads FQNEAQ (reference sequence). Full variable domain (rest looked up from reference TRBV7-9 and TRBJ2-1): DTGVSQNPRHKITKRGQNVTFRCDPISEHNRLYWYRQTLGQGPEFLTYFQNEAQLEKSRLLSDRFSAERPKGSFSTLEIQRTEQGDSAMYLCASRSGTGGNEQFFGPGTRLTVL.

This rearrangement joins TRBV2 to TRBJ2-1; 10 bases line up with TRBD1. CDR1 and CDR2 from the germline V gene are SNHLY and FYNNEI. This CDR3 is built from 15 residues. V was clipped by 7 bases and J by 3 bases; unmatched bases: 6. CDR3 protein: CASITGTGVYNEQFF. The DNA for the CDR3 is TGTGCCAGCATCACCGGGACAGGGGTCTACAATGAGCAGTTCTTC.

V usage is TRBV2 and J usage is TRBJ2-7; 11 positions match TRBD1. The CDR3 is made up of 14 amino acids. V gave up 4 bases and J gave up 4 bases; unmatched junction bases: 3. CDR1 and CDR2 from the germline V gene are SNHLY and FYNNEI. This CDR3 is CASSVGQGAYEQYF. CDR3 in DNA: TGTGCCAGCAGTGTAGGACAGGGGGCGTACGAGCAGTACTTC.

The genes are TRBV5-6 and TRBJ2-1; 8 bases are shared with TRBD2. Trimming took 0 bases from V and 4 from J; bases not matched to a gene: 6. Germline assignment: CDR1 SGHDT and CDR2 YYEEEE. The CDR3 has 16 amino acids. The CDR3 sequence is CASSLGGTRTYNEQFF. The CDR3 coding sequence is TGTGCCAGCAGCTTGGGCGGGACTAGGACTTACAATGAGCAGTTCTTC.

V is TRBV7-3 and J is TRBJ2-5, with a tentative D call TRBD1 (6 bases). The CDR3 is made up of 15 amino acids. CDR1 and CDR2 (germline): SGHTA, FQGTGA. V was pared by 2 bases and J by 4 bases, with 14 bases between. Written as DNA, the CDR3 is TGTGCCAGCAGCTTAGTACTGGGGGCGAGAGAGACCCAGTACTTC. Translation gives CASSLVLGARETQYF.

The chain combines TRBV25-1 with TRBJ2-1; tentatively, D is TRBD1 (5 bases). Germline V gene data show CDR1 as MGHDK and CDR2 as SYGVNS. V was cut by 4 bases and J by 8 bases, with 18 bases left in between. The length of the CDR3 is 15 residues. The CDR3 loop reads CASSGHVGEGDEQFF. The CDR3 DNA is TGTGCCAGCAGTGGGCATGTAGGGGAAGGCGATGAGCAGTTCTTC.

The chain uses TRBV4-2 and TRBJ2-1, with 7 bases matching TRBD2. This CDR3 is 15 amino acids long. Germline V gives CDR1 LGHNA, CDR2 YNFKEQ. With 1 base clipped from V and 7 bases from J, the junction kept 7 bases outside the gene matches. DNA for the CDR3: TGTGCCAGCAGCCAAGGGACTAGGCACGGGAATGAGCAGTTCTTC. It translates to CASSQGTRHGNEQFF.

The chain recombines TRBV13 with TRBJ2-7; a possible D gene is TRBD2 (5 bases). CDR3 length: 13 residues. Trimming took off 3 bases at V and 4 bases at J, with 10 bases between the two ends. Germline CDR1 and CDR2: PRHDT and FYEKMQ (reference sequence). The DNA of the CDR3 is TGTGCCAGCAGCTTTAGTCGAGGGTACGAGCAGTACTTC. It specifies CASSFSRGYEQYF.

The gene calls are TRBV9 and TRBJ2-1; 8 bases are shared with TRBD1. V gave up 3 bases and J gave up 6 bases; unmatched junction bases: 11. The CDR3 covers 16 residues. Germline CDR1 reads SGDLS; CDR2 reads YYNGEE. The CDR3, as DNA: TGTGCCAGCAGCGCGAGGACAGGGAAGGGTTCCAATGAGCAGTTCTTC. Protein product: CASSARTGKGSNEQFF.

The CDR3 nucleotides are TGTGCCAGTAGTATCTTCCGGAGCTCTGGAAACACCATATATTTT. Encoded protein: CASSIFRSSGNTIYF. The genes are TRBV19 and TRBJ1-3, with D unresolved. V was cut by 3 bases and J by 0 bases, with 9 bases left in between. Germline-derived CDR1 and CDR2 are LNHDA and SQIVND (reference sequence). This CDR3 is 15 amino acids long. Combining the CDR3 with reference TRBV19 and TRBJ1-3 gives the whole variable domain DGGITQSPKYLFRKEGQNVTLSCEQNLNHDAMYWYRQDPGQGLRLIYYSQIVNDFQKGDIAEGYSVSREKKESFPLTVTSAQKNPTAFYLCASSIFRSSGNTIYFGEGSWLTVV.

The V call is TRBV6-1, the J call TRBJ1-2; no clear D. V was pared by 8 bases and J by 2 bases, with 3 bases between. Germline V gene data show CDR1 as MNHNS and CDR2 as SASEGT. CDR3 size: 10 residues. Here the CDR3 DNA reads TGTGCCAGCGGCAACTATGGCTACACCTTC. Its protein is CASGNYGYTF.

V and J are TRBV19 and TRBJ1-1; no clear D. CDR1 and CDR2 (germline): LNHDA, SQIVND (reference sequence). V was pared by 3 bases and J by 3 bases, with 11 bases between. The CDR3 runs to 14 residues. CDR3 sequence (DNA): TGTGCCAGTAGTATCGCCTTCGGGGACACTGAAGCTTTCTTT. Translating gives CASSIAFGDTEAFF.

The chain links TRBV9 to TRBJ1-3; D call uncertain. The V end was cut by 4 bases, the J end by 1 base, with 12 bases between. Germline loops: CDR1 SGDLS, CDR2 YYNGEE. This CDR3 has 15 residues. The CDR3 nucleotides read TGTGCCAGCAGCCAACACCGTCAATCTGGAAACACCATATATTTT. It specifies CASSQHRQSGNTIYF.

The chain has TRBV11-3 and TRBJ2-6, with no clear D. V lost 0 bases to trimming and J lost 2 bases, with 14 bases between them. CDR1 is SGHNT, CDR2 YENEEA, per germline. The CDR3 loop spans 18 amino acids. This chain's CDR3 is CASSLDHRLTPGANVLTF. CDR3 DNA: TGTGCCAGCAGCTTAGACCACCGCCTGACACCTGGGGCCAACGTCCTGACTTTC.

The chain links TRBV5-1 to TRBJ1-1, with D possibly TRBD1 on 5 matching bases. Germline loops: CDR1 SGHRS, CDR2 YFSETQ. The CDR3 runs 14 residues. Trimming stripped 3 bases from V and 3 bases from J, with 12 bases between. In DNA form, the CDR3 reads TGCGCCAGCAGCTCTTCGACAGTAGACACTGAAGCTTTCTTT. This gives the protein CASSSSTVDTEAFF.

The rearrangement uses TRBV5-1 and TRBJ2-5; tentative D call: TRBD1 (7 bases). The CDR3 extends over 14 amino acids. Per germline, CDR1 SGHRS and CDR2 YFSETQ. V lost 4 bases and J lost 2, with 12 bases in between. The CDR3 DNA sequence: TGCGCCAGCAGCGCGGGACAGACGCAAGAGACCCAGTACTTC. Amino acid sequence: CASSAGQTQETQYF.

The chain employs TRBV7-2 and TRBJ2-7; TRBD2 matches at 11 bases. After removal of 6 bases from V and 6 bases from J, the junction contained 4 bases not matched to a gene. This CDR3 has 13 residues. CDR1 SGHTA and CDR2 FQGNSA come from the germline V gene. The CDR3 DNA reads TGTGCCAGCAGTCTAGCGGGAGGCAGCGAGCAGTACTTC. The encoded protein is CASSLAGGSEQYF.

This chain uses TRBV7-9 with TRBJ2-2, with D possibly matching TRBD1 (6 bases). With 8 bases removed from V and 3 bases from J, the gap between germline ends came to 19 bases. CDR1 is SEHNR and CDR2 is FQNEAQ in the germline V gene (reference sequence). This CDR3 has 16 residues. The CDR3 loop reads CASQYPGAVDTGELFF. The CDR3 coding sequence is TGTGCCAGCCAATACCCAGGGGCGGTCGACACCGGGGAGCTGTTTTTT.

The genes are TRBV6-5 and TRBJ1-2, with 8 bases matching TRBD1. Unmatched junction bases numbered 7, after V lost 3 bases and J lost 4 bases. Germline V gene lookup returns CDR1 MNHEY and CDR2 SVGAGI. The CDR3 contains 15 residues. CDR3 DNA: TGTGCCAGCAGTTATAGGGACAGGAGTCTCTATGGCTACACCTTC. It yields the protein CASSYRDRSLYGYTF.

This sequence joins TRBV6-5 and TRBJ1-4; 8 nucleotides match TRBD1. The V and J ends lost 11 bases and 5 bases, in that order; junction bases with no gene match: 4. The V gene's germline CDR1 is MNHEY and CDR2 SVGAGI. The CDR3 length is 12 residues. CDR3 protein: CAARTGNEKLFF. The CDR3 nucleotides read TGTGCCGCGCGGACAGGGAATGAAAAACTGTTTTTT.

This clone was recorded once. The rearrangement links TRBV4-3 to TRBJ1-4; a weak D match, TRBD1 (5 bases). CDR1 and CDR2 (germline): LGHNA, YSLEER. The CDR3 has 18 residues. V shed 0 bases and J shed 7 bases, with 21 bases lying between them. The CDR3 DNA reads as TGCGCCAGCAGCCAAGAATTCCCGGCAGTGGTGGGGGGTGAAAAACTGTTTTTT. Translation: CASSQEFPAVVGGEKLFF.

The genes are TRBV4-2 and TRBJ2-4, with TRBD2 identical over 8 bases. This CDR3 contains 16 residues. CDR1 LGHNA and CDR2 YNFKEQ come from the germline V gene. V shed 0 bases and J 4 bases; nucleotides not matched to a gene: 5. The CDR3 DNA sequence: TGTGCCAGCAGCCAAGACGGCGGGGGGATAAAAAACATTCAGTACTTC. It specifies CASSQDGGGIKNIQYF.

The rearrangement joins TRBV4-1 to TRBJ2-4; maybe TRBD2 (6 bases). There are 15 residues in the CDR3. Germline V CDR1 and CDR2: MGHRA, YSYEKL. The V gene lost 3 bases and the J gene lost 0 bases, with 9 bases spanning the gap. In nucleotides, the CDR3 is TGCGCCAGCAGCCAGACGGGAGTAGCCAAAAACATTCAGTACTTC. It specifies CASSQTGVAKNIQYF.

This chain joins TRBV6-1 and TRBJ2-4; 8 bases are shared with TRBD1. V lost 1 base, J lost 0 bases, and 5 bases stayed unmatched. This CDR3 is 17 amino acids long. Germline values: CDR1 MNHNS, CDR2 SASEGT. This CDR3 is CASSEVNRGIAKNIQYF. The CDR3 bases are TGTGCCAGCAGTGAAGTTAACAGGGGGATAGCCAAAAACATTCAGTACTTC.

This rearrangement joins TRBV4-1 to TRBJ2-7; TRBD2 aligns across 13 bases. There are 15 residues in the CDR3. V shed 4 bases, J shed 5 bases, and the junction held 5 bases outside the gene matches. CDR1 and CDR2 from the germline V gene are MGHRA and YSYEKL. The CDR3 loop reads CASSRTSGRMDEQYF. The CDR3 DNA is TGCGCCAGCAGCCGGACTAGCGGGAGAATGGACGAGCAGTACTTC.

J is TRBJ2-7 and V is TRBV2; the match to TRBD1 covers 9 bases. This CDR3 comprises 15 residues. From germline, CDR1 is SNHLY and CDR2 FYNNEI. The trim removed 6 bases at V and 6 bases at J, leaving 12 bases unmatched. This CDR3 is CASRSSGTGRSEQYF. For the CDR3, the DNA is TGTGCCAGCAGATCCTCCGGGACAGGGAGGAGCGAGCAGTACTTC.

V and J are TRBV19 and TRBJ2-3; D not certain. Germline V CDR1 and CDR2: LNHDA, SQIVND (reference sequence). The CDR3 contains 13 residues. Trimming shortened V by 8 bases and J by 0 bases, and 9 bases separated the two germline ends. CDR3 coding DNA: TGTGCCAGTTCAAGCGTTAGCACAGATACGCAGTATTTT. This translates into CASSSVSTDTQYF.

The J gene is TRBJ2-1, the V gene TRBV13; 11 bases are shared with TRBD2. CDR3 size: 15 residues. Germline assignment: CDR1 PRHDT and CDR2 FYEKMQ (reference sequence). V lost 5 bases to trimming and J lost 5 bases; unmatched junction nucleotides: 5. CDR3 DNA: TGTGCCAGCAGCATGGGACTAGCGGTGAACAATGAGCAGTTCTTC. Translating gives CASSMGLAVNNEQFF.

Details on this clone: Other DNA sequences in the same sample also yield this CDR3. This chain links TRBV19 with TRBJ1-5; D is uncertain. Trimming took off 1 base at V and 4 bases at J, with 5 bases between the two ends. The CDR3 is made up of 13 amino acids. CDR1 LNHDA and CDR2 SQIVND come from the germline V gene (reference sequence). The CDR3 DNA follows: TGTGCCAGTAGTATAGGAGGGAATCAGCCCCAGCATTTT. It is translated as CASSIGGNQPQHF.